Below, 11 T cell receptor beta chains from the same sample are listed, as sequenced in a study of blood T cell repertoires in COVID-19. Using immunoSEQ multiplex PCR, the repertoire was profiled, and TCRdb retains in-frame clones only, with some absent. The data show over 85,000 clones, around nine tenths seen once. Sample: peripheral blood. These receptors all come from a man aged 35 to 55 with acute or convalescent COVID-19.

The J gene is TRBJ1-1, the V gene TRBV7-2; perhaps TRBD1 as D (6 bases). Germline-derived CDR1 and CDR2 are SGHTA and FQGNSA. The CDR3 totals 15 residues. V gave up 5 bases and J gave up 6 bases, with 19 bases separating them. DNA for the CDR3: TGTGCCAGCAGCCCCCGTAGACAGGCGAGTTCTGAAGCTTTCTTT. This gives the protein CASSPRRQASSEAFF.

The J gene is TRBJ1-1, the V gene TRBV7-9, with 8 bases lining up with TRBD1. CDR3 size: 16 residues. The germline V gene encodes CDR1 SEHNR and CDR2 FQNEAQ (reference sequence). With V trimmed by 1 base and J by 5 bases, 9 bases remained unmatched. The CDR3 protein is CASSLDPGQVGTEAFF. CDR3 sequence (DNA): TGTGCCAGCAGCTTAGATCCGGGACAGGTGGGTACTGAAGCTTTCTTT.

V and J are TRBV7-8 and TRBJ1-5, with 7 bases matching TRBD1. Germline V CDR1 and CDR2: SGHVS, FQNEAQ. V dropped 3 bases and J dropped 0; count of bases not matched to a gene: 5. The CDR3 has 16 amino acids. The CDR3 coding sequence is TGTGCCAGCAGCTTCAGGGGGTCGTATAGCAATCAGCCCCAGCATTTT. Its protein is CASSFRGSYSNQPQHF.

The V gene is TRBV7-9, the J gene TRBJ1-2; D possibly corresponds to TRBD1 (6 bases). Trimming left V 5 bases short and J 1 base short, with 14 bases between. CDR1 and CDR2 (germline): SEHNR, FQNEAQ (reference sequence). This CDR3 contains 15 residues. CDR3 in amino acids: CASSRKDRDNYGYTF. The CDR3 DNA sequence: TGTGCCAGCAGCCGGAAGGACAGAGATAACTATGGCTACACCTTC.

V is TRBV5-1 and J is TRBJ1-4, with a tentative D call TRBD1 (6 bases). The length of the CDR3 is 14 residues. Trimming removed 4 bases at V and 8 bases at J, with 15 bases between. Germline CDR1 is SGHRS and CDR2 is YFSETQ. The CDR3 here is CASSLMMTGEKLFF. CDR3 bases: TGCGCCAGCAGCCTTATGATGACAGGCGAAAAACTGTTTTTT.

The genes are TRBV5-8 and TRBJ1-5; no definite D call. CDR1 and CDR2 (germline): SGHTS, YDEGEE. Between the trimmed V and J ends, which lost 0 bases and 2 bases, there was a span of 9 bases. This CDR3 comprises 15 residues. The CDR3 here is CASSLGLGGNQPQHF. CDR3 coding DNA: TGTGCCAGCAGCTTGGGTTTAGGAGGCAATCAGCCCCAGCATTTT.

The V gene is TRBV30, the J gene TRBJ2-7; D perhaps matches TRBD1 (5 bases). Trimming cost V 0 bases and J 4 bases, with 13 bases left between them. CDR3 length: 14 residues. Germline loops: CDR1 GTSNPN, CDR2 SVGIG (reference sequence). The CDR3 sequence is CAWSVLAGIYEQYF. CDR3 nucleotide sequence: TGTGCCTGGAGTGTACTGGCAGGGATTTACGAGCAGTACTTC.

This clone was detected only once. This chain joins TRBV12-3 or TRBV12-4 and TRBJ1-2, with D possibly being TRBD1 (6 bases). The CDR3 has 11 residues. With 10 bases removed from V and 5 bases from J, the gap between germline ends came to 11 bases. The CDR3 sequence: CATARGYGYTF. CDR3 DNA: TGTGCCACTGCCAGGGGTTATGGCTACACCTTC.

The chain recombines TRBV12-3 or TRBV12-4 with TRBJ1-2; TRBD1 is a possible D gene (6 bases). The CDR3 length is 13 residues. V was trimmed by 6 bases and J by 2 bases, leaving 10 bases between them. The CDR3 sequence: CASRSGTNYGYTF. The CDR3 DNA is TGTGCCAGCAGGTCCGGGACAAACTATGGCTACACCTTC.

CDR3 in amino acids: CAWNGGFHEQYF. The CDR3 nucleotides read TGTGCCTGGAACGGGGGATTCCACGAGCAGTACTTC. This sequence joins TRBV30 and TRBJ2-7; possible D gene TRBD2, 6 bases. CDR1 and CDR2 (germline): GTSNPN, SVGIG (reference sequence). Between the trimmed V and J ends, which lost 4 bases and 5 bases, there was a span of 12 bases. This CDR3 spans 12 amino acids.

This chain connects TRBV7-8 to TRBJ2-1; 12 bases match TRBD2. In germline, CDR1 is SGHVS, CDR2 FQNEAQ. The V gene end was trimmed by 2 bases and the J gene end by 4 bases; junction bases not matched to a gene: 15. The CDR3 runs to 20 residues. The CDR3 nucleotides are TGTGCCAGCAGCTTAAGAGTTTGGCTAGCGGGAGGGCCGGGTTACAATGAGCAGTTCTTC. It is translated as CASSLRVWLAGGPGYNEQFF.